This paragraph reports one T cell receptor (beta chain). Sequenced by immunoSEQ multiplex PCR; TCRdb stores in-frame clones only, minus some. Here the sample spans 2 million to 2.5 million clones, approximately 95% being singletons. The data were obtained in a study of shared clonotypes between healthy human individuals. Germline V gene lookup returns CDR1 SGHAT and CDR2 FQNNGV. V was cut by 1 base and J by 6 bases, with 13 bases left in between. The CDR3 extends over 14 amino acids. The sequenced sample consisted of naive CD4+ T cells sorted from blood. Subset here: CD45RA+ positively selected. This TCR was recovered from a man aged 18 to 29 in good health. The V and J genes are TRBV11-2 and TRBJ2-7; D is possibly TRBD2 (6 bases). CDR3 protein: CASSLGYGGGEQYF. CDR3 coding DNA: TGTGCCAGCAGCTTAGGGTACGGGGGAGGCGAGCAGTACTTC. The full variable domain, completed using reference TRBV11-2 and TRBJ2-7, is EAGVAQSPRYKIIEKRQSVAFWCNPISGHATLYWYQQILGQGPKLLIQFQNNGVVDDSQLPKDRFSAERLKGVDSTLKIQPAKLEDSAVYLCASSLGYGGGEQYFGPGTRLTVT.